One TCR beta chain is described in this entry. What it binds is unknown. Profiled with immunoSEQ multiplex PCR; TCRdb holds only in-frame clones, not every one. The table includes about 200,000 clones, about four fifths detected once. TCR beta libraries used roughly 2.2 micrograms of genomic DNA from cryopreserved PBMCs. The data were obtained in a study of cytotoxic CD8 clonotypes in ibrutinib-treated CLL. Study-level background: Specimens for response were gathered following a median approximately 12 months of therapy, spanning 6 to 36. Averaging across samples gave 255,043 productive templates and approximately 87,000 productive rearrangements.

Trimming pared 5 bases from V and 6 bases from J, leaving 11 bases between. Germline assignment: CDR1 MNHNS and CDR2 SASEGT. The CDR3 has 12 amino acids. Study outcomes and limitations: Public clonotypes were seen rarely and were contracted or stable on treatment.

The chain has TRBV6-1 and TRBJ2-7; TRBD1 is a possible D gene (6 bases). Sequenced here: PBMCs, sampled after 12 months of ibrutinib treatment. The TCR originated in a human donor with chronic lymphocytic leukemia. Here the CDR3 DNA reads TGTGCCAGCAGTCAAAACAGGGCCGAGCAGTACTTC. Its protein product is CASSQNRAEQYF.